The 27 T cell receptor beta chains given below trace back to one sample, sequenced in a study of OX40 agonist ivuxolimab in advanced cancers. This table comes from immunoSEQ multiplex PCR, and its TCRdb copy is limited to in-frame clones, with some not included. The table has tens of thousands of clones, around 82% seen once; the top ten hold 2% to 2.5%. The sample was CD4+ or CD8+ T cells sorted from blood, taken in a trial of the OX40 agonist ivuxolimab. The receptors stem from an adult with an advanced solid tumor such as melanoma, head and neck, liver or kidney cancer.

This chain uses TRBV28 with TRBJ2-1; no clear D gene. Germline V gene data show CDR1 as MDHEN and CDR2 as SYDVKM. Trimming took off 5 bases at V and 5 bases at J, with 7 bases between the two ends. The CDR3 totals 12 residues. The CDR3 spells CASSQNNNEQFF. The CDR3, as DNA: TGTGCCAGCAGTCAGAATAACAATGAGCAGTTCTTC.

CDR3 sequence (DNA): TGTGCCAGCAGTTACGAGAGGGTTGGTCGAGACATTCAGTACTTC. Protein product: CASSYERVGRDIQYF. V and J are TRBV6-5 and TRBJ2-4, with a weak D call TRBD2 (5 bases). Looked up from germline, CDR1 is MNHEY and CDR2 is SVGAGI. CDR3 length: 15 residues. Trimming stripped 2 bases from V and 8 bases from J, with 16 bases between.

The CDR3, as DNA: TGTGCCACCTGTAGGGGTAGATCACCCCTCCACTTT. Translating gives CATCRGRSPLHF. The genes are TRBV6-1 and TRBJ1-6; a weak D match, TRBD1 (5 bases). CDR3 size: 12 residues. Per the germline V gene, CDR1 is MNHNS and CDR2 is SASEGT. Trimming removed 10 bases from V and 10 bases from J, with 14 bases in between.

The chain has TRBV5-1 and TRBJ2-1, with 9 bases fitting TRBD1. V lost 6 bases and J lost 5; bases outside the gene matches: 6. Germline V gives CDR1 SGHRS, CDR2 YFSETQ. The CDR3 length is 14 residues. The CDR3, as DNA: TGCGCCAGCACACCGGGACAGGGTAACAATGAGCAGTTCTTC. The encoded protein is CASTPGQGNNEQFF.

This chain uses TRBV5-1 with TRBJ1-1; D gene uncertain. Germline V gene sequence: CDR1 SGHRS, CDR2 YFSETQ. The V end lost 2 bases, the J end lost 5 bases, and 13 bases lay between the germline ends. The CDR3 extends over 14 amino acids. The CDR3 is CASSLTSVGTEAFF. CDR3 nucleotide sequence: TGCGCCAGCAGCTTAACATCGGTGGGTACTGAAGCTTTCTTT. The full variable domain, rest sourced from reference TRBV5-1 and TRBJ1-1, is KAGVTQTPRYLIKTRGQQVTLSCSPISGHRSVSWYQQTPGQGLQFLFEYFSETQRNKGNFPGRFSGRQFSNSRSEMNVSTLELGDSALYLCASSLTSVGTEAFFGQGTRLTVV.

This chain uses TRBV6-1 with TRBJ1-2; 8 nucleotides line up with TRBD1. Germline V gene lookup returns CDR1 MNHNS and CDR2 SASEGT. The V segment lost 0 bases and the J segment 8 bases; nucleotides outside the gene matches: 5. The CDR3 totals 14 residues. The CDR3 here is CASSEAPGGVGYTF. CDR3 nucleotide sequence: TGTGCCAGCAGTGAAGCGCCAGGGGGCGTGGGCTACACCTTC.

The rearrangement links TRBV20-1 to TRBJ1-1; D not resolved. Trimming left V 2 bases short and J 11 bases short, with 9 bases between. CDR1 is DFQATT and CDR2 is SNEGSKA in the germline V gene (reference sequence). The CDR3 sequence is 10 residues long. The CDR3 protein is CSARSFNAFF. In nucleotides, the CDR3 is TGCAGTGCTAGAAGTTTTAACGCTTTCTTT.

The chain recombines TRBV4-3 with TRBJ1-4; D uncertain. The CDR3 runs to 14 residues. Germline assignment: CDR1 LGHNA and CDR2 YSLEER. Between the trimmed V and J ends, which lost 4 bases and 5 bases, there was a span of 11 bases. CDR3 protein: CASSPGTGNEKLFF. The CDR3 DNA reads TGCGCCAGCAGCCCTGGCACGGGGAATGAAAAACTGTTTTTT.

The chain carries TRBV6-6 and TRBJ2-7; D perhaps matches TRBD2 (6 bases). The germline V gene encodes CDR1 MNHNY and CDR2 SVGAGI (reference sequence). The V gene lost 5 bases and the J gene lost 7 bases, with 15 bases spanning the gap. The CDR3 loop spans 13 amino acids. CDR3 protein: CASSVPGLREQYF. The CDR3 DNA is TGTGCCAGCAGTGTTCCGGGACTTAGGGAGCAGTACTTC.

J is TRBJ1-1 and V is TRBV4-1, with D possibly being TRBD1 (6 bases). The CDR3 totals 15 residues. V gave up 4 bases and J gave up 5 bases, with 17 bases separating them. Germline assignment: CDR1 MGHRA and CDR2 YSYEKL. The DNA for the CDR3 is TGCGCCAGCAGCCCACTTGGTGGGGGGCGTACTGAAGCTTTCTTT. Its translation: CASSPLGGGRTEAFF.

The V and J genes are TRBV7-2 and TRBJ1-4; D call uncertain. CDR1 SGHTA and CDR2 FQGNSA come from the germline V gene. V was cut by 5 bases and J by 0 bases, with 10 bases left in between. There are 15 residues in the CDR3. CDR3 region: CASSISLATNEKLFF. DNA of the CDR3: TGTGCCAGCAGCATTTCCCTCGCAACTAATGAAAAACTGTTTTTT.

This chain joins TRBV18 and TRBJ1-5; D remains unclear. This CDR3 has 15 amino acids. Per germline, CDR1 KGHSH and CDR2 LQKENI. V lost 5 bases, J lost 5 bases, and 16 bases lay in between. CDR3 bases: TGTGCCAGCTCATCCCTTAGGGTGCGCGATCAGCCCCAGCATTTT. Translating it yields CASSSLRVRDQPQHF.

The J gene is TRBJ2-5, the V gene TRBV27; D possibly corresponds to TRBD2 (6 bases). CDR3 length equals 13 residues. V lost 6 bases, J lost 2 bases, and 10 bases lay in between. Germline V gives CDR1 MNHEY, CDR2 SMNVEV (reference sequence). CDR3 sequence: CASRGLTQETQYF. For the CDR3, the DNA is TGTGCCAGCAGAGGACTAACTCAAGAGACCCAGTACTTC.

This clone was found a few times. The genes are TRBV29-1 and TRBJ2-7; D is ambiguous. V was pared by 0 bases and J by 5 bases, with 11 bases between. CDR1 and CDR2 (germline): SQVTM, ANQGSEA. This CDR3 region has 13 residues. CDR3 DNA: TGCAGCGTTGAAGATCCGAAGAAAGACGAGCAGTACTTC. Its translation: CSVEDPKKDEQYF.

This clone was seen once. This chain links TRBV7-2 with TRBJ1-5; no definite D call. V shed 3 bases and J shed 4 bases, with 7 bases lying between them. The CDR3 runs to 13 residues. Germline values: CDR1 SGHTA, CDR2 FQGNSA. CDR3 DNA sequence: TGTGCCAGCAGCTTTGAAGGAAATCAGCCCCAGCATTTT. Amino acid sequence: CASSFEGNQPQHF.

The J gene is TRBJ2-7, the V gene TRBV4-2; no reliable D call. The V end was cut by 0 bases, the J end by 5 bases, with 17 bases between. This CDR3 contains 16 residues. CDR1 and CDR2 (germline): LGHNA, YNFKEQ. The CDR3 DNA is TGTGCCAGCAGCCAAGAAGGCGCCTCCAAAGGGAACGAGCAGTACTTC. Its protein is CASSQEGASKGNEQYF.

The J gene is TRBJ2-5, the V gene TRBV7-2; D possibly uses TRBD1 or TRBD2 (5 bases each). The ends were cut back, 5 bases at V and 4 bases at J, with 26 bases in the middle. The length of the CDR3 is 18 residues. Germline V gene sequence: CDR1 SGHTA, CDR2 FQGNSA. The CDR3 region is CASSPPLFTGAGGETQYF. The CDR3 DNA follows: TGTGCCAGCAGCCCCCCTCTTTTTACCGGGGCCGGCGGAGAGACCCAGTACTTC.

The V and J genes are TRBV7-2 and TRBJ2-3; D unresolved. V gave up 1 base and J gave up 5 bases, with 13 bases separating them. Per the germline V gene, CDR1 is SGHTA and CDR2 is FQGNSA. The CDR3 spans 15 residues. The CDR3 sequence is CASSLDPTRGDTQYF. The CDR3 region has the DNA TGTGCCAGCAGCTTAGACCCCACCCGCGGAGATACGCAGTATTTT.

V is TRBV27 and J is TRBJ2-3; 7 positions agree with TRBD1. The CDR3 runs 15 residues. Trimming removed 0 bases from V and 1 base from J; junction bases left unmatched: 1. The germline V gene encodes CDR1 MNHEY and CDR2 SMNVEV (reference sequence). Here the CDR3 reads CASSLSQGGTDTQYF. CDR3 sequence (DNA): TGTGCCAGCAGTTTATCTCAGGGGGGCACAGATACGCAGTATTTT.

The CDR3 coding sequence is TGTGCCAGCAACTCGGGGGGAGAGGCAGATGGCTACACCTTC. Amino acid sequence: CASNSGGEADGYTF. This sequence joins TRBV28 and TRBJ1-2; perhaps TRBD1 as D (5 bases). There are 14 residues in the CDR3. Germline CDR1 reads MDHEN; CDR2 reads SYDVKM. Trimming stripped 7 bases from V and 6 bases from J, with 18 bases between.

The V and J genes are TRBV5-6 and TRBJ1-2, with D possibly matching TRBD1 (6 bases). CDR1 and CDR2 (germline): SGHDT, YYEEEE. Trimming cost V 0 bases and J 0 bases, with 9 bases left between them. The CDR3 contains 15 residues. The CDR3 reads CASSLAAGANYGYTF. The DNA for the CDR3 is TGTGCCAGCAGCTTGGCCGCAGGGGCTAACTATGGCTACACCTTC.

The chain carries TRBV18 and TRBJ2-1; 10 positions match TRBD2. The CDR3 covers 16 residues. V lost 0 bases to trimming and J lost 1 base; unmatched junction nucleotides: 0. From germline, CDR1 is KGHSH and CDR2 LQKENI. CDR3 loop: CASSPPSGGSYNEQFF. CDR3 in DNA: TGTGCCAGCTCACCACCTAGCGGGGGGTCCTACAATGAGCAGTTCTTC.

CDR3 coding DNA: TGTGCCAGCAGCCCCCTCGTGGCACCTAATCAGCCCCAGCATTTT. Translating gives CASSPLVAPNQPQHF. The rearrangement uses TRBV7-2 and TRBJ1-5; D ambiguous. CDR3 length: 15 amino acids. V was clipped by 5 bases and J by 4 bases, with 15 bases between them. The V gene's germline CDR1 is SGHTA and CDR2 FQGNSA.

The J gene is TRBJ2-7, the V gene TRBV30; TRBD1 matches at 7 bases. Germline CDR1 and CDR2: GTSNPN and SVGIG (reference sequence). CDR3 length: 15 residues. The junction had 8 bases not matched to a gene; V was cut back by 3 bases and J by 0 bases. The CDR3 here is CAWSRLDRSSYEQYF. CDR3 coding DNA: TGTGCCTGGAGCAGGTTGGACAGGAGCTCCTACGAGCAGTACTTC.

The chain employs TRBV30 and TRBJ1-5, with 8 bases matching TRBD1. This CDR3 has 12 residues. Germline CDR1 GTSNPN, CDR2 SVGIG (reference sequence). The CDR3: CAADRGNQPQHF. In nucleotides, the CDR3 is TGTGCTGCTGACAGGGGAAATCAGCCCCAGCATTTT.

The genes are TRBV6-5 and TRBJ2-6; tentatively, D is TRBD1 or TRBD2 (5 bases each). The germline V and J ends were trimmed by 6 bases and 1 base, with 10 bases remaining between them. The CDR3 totals 15 residues. From germline, CDR1 is MNHEY and CDR2 SVGAGI. The CDR3 is CASRGVDSGANVLTF. The CDR3 nucleotides are TGTGCCAGCAGGGGGGTAGATTCTGGGGCCAACGTCCTGACTTTC.

The chain uses TRBV28 and TRBJ2-7, with TRBD2 matching 11 bases. The CDR3 runs 15 residues. J was trimmed by 0 bases and V by 4 bases; bases with no gene match: 2. CDR1 is MDHEN, CDR2 SYDVKM, per germline. DNA for the CDR3: TGTGCCAGCAGTTCCACTAGCGGGAGCTCCTACGAGCAGTACTTC. As protein: CASSSTSGSSYEQYF.